This TCR beta chain was retrieved from a study of identical twins. Trimming stripped 2 bases from V and 4 bases from J, with 9 bases between. Germline assignment: CDR1 SGHTA and CDR2 FQGNSA. The length of the CDR3 is 14 residues. A single record per CDR3 protein comes from TCRdb applying MiXCR to the 5' RACE reads. The table has 1.5 million to 2 million distinct CDR3 sequences, roughly 35% seen once. The V call is TRBV7-2, the J call TRBJ2-1, with D perhaps matching TRBD2 (5 bases). The receptor's source is a newborn girl in good health. The sequenced sample consisted of cord blood. Written as DNA, the CDR3 is TGTGCCAGCAGCTTAAACCGGGATTACAATGAGCAGTTCTTC. It is translated as CASSLNRDYNEQFF.